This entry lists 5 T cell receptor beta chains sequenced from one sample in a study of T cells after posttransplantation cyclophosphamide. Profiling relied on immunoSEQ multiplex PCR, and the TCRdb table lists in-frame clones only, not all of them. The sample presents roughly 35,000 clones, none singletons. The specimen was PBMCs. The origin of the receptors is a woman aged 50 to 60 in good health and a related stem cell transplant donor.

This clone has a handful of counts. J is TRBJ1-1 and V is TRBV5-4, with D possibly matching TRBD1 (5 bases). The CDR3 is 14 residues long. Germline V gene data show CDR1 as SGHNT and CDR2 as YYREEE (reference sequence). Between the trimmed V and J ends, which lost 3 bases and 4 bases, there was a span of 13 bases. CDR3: CASSSNQGGTEAFF. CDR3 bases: TGTGCCAGCAGCTCCAACCAGGGTGGCACTGAAGCTTTCTTT.

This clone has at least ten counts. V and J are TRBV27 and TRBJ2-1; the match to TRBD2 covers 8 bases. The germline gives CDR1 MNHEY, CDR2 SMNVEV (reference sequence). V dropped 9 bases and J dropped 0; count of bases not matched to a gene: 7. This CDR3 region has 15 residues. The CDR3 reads CASRSGTSSYNEQFF. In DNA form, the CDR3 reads TGTGCCAGTAGATCCGGGACTAGCTCCTACAATGAGCAGTTCTTC.

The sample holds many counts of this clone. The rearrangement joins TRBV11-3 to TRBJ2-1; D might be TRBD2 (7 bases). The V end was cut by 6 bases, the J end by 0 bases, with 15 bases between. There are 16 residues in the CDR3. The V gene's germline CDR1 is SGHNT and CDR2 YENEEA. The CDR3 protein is CASSTKGGDSYNEQFF. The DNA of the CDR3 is TGTGCCAGCAGTACGAAGGGGGGGGACTCCTACAATGAGCAGTTCTTC.

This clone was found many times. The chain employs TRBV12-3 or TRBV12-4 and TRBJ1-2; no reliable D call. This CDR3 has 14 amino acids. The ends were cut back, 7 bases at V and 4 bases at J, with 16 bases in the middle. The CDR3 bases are TGTGCCAGCACCTTTACTTTAGGGCCCTATGGCTACACCTTC. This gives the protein CASTFTLGPYGYTF.

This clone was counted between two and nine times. The CDR3 is CASRRPGSLNSPLHF. CDR3 nucleotides: TGTGCCAGCCGGCGGCCAGGGTCGTTAAATTCACCCCTCCACTTT. The genes are TRBV28 and TRBJ1-6; perhaps TRBD1 as D (5 bases). Germline loops: CDR1 MDHEN, CDR2 SYDVKM. V dropped 8 bases and J dropped 7 bases, with 18 bases sitting between them. The CDR3 covers 15 residues.